This TCR beta chain was recorded in a study of CD8 T cells in Susac syndrome (dated by TCRdb to 2018 to 2020). General notes on the study: Among the sequenced Susac syndrome patients, about six had clinically active disease and under 10 were in clinical remission. At blood withdrawal, Susac syndrome patients were therapy-naive, treated with corticosteroids (with IVIg additionally given to some), or treated with IVIg alone. Whether CD8+ T cell activation and differentiation in Susac syndrome was antigen driven was tested using repertoire sequencing.

Peripheral blood CD8+ and CD4+ T cells from healthy donors, Susac syndrome patients and multiple sclerosis patients were profiled using high-throughput TCR beta sequencing. The Susac syndrome patients fulfilled recently defined diagnostic criteria for definite or probable disease. Bulk CD8+ and CD4+ T cells were purified by magnetic negative isolation, whereas CD8+ TEMRA cells were enriched by FACS. Blood was drawn into EDTA tubes, processed within 24 hours, and PBMCs were isolated by density gradient centrifugation. PBMCs intended for TCR sequencing were frozen in liquid nitrogen and were later thawed in a 37 degrees C water bath. A purity of at least 90% was achieved for sorted or isolated CD4+, CD8+ and CD8+ TEMRA cells. The paper as a whole reports these results and caveats: The study acknowledged that relatively few individuals were included in the TCR sequencing and HLA analysis. In patients with Susac syndrome, the CD4+ T cell repertoire showed no detectable clonal expansion.

V is clipped by 8 bases and J by 3 bases, and the sequence between their germline boundaries is 20 bases long. From the cysteine through the phenylalanine, the CDR3 covers 16 amino acids. Just the 48-base CDR3 DNA is kept, in frame starting at base 1. Taken from the germline V gene, the CDR1 and CDR2 loops are MDHEN and SYDVKM. RNA was extracted using the RNeasy kit, and roughly 0.5 to 1 ug of the RNA was reverse transcribed with random hexamers. TCR beta CDR3 regions were amplified with the immunoSEQ multiplex PCR assay covering 54 Vbeta and 13 Jbeta segments. PCR amplification bias was corrected by using a synthetic template baseline for primer optimization and computational correction. The study's processing was this. Reads were assigned to V, D and J genes according to IMGT and analyzed in immunoSEQ Analyzer, with only productive sequences retained. To calculate clonality, Shannon entropy was normalized by log2 of the number of productive unique sequences and then subtracted from one. For each patient and control, public and private clones were evaluated within the 100 most prevalent clones. Clones were defined as Susac-specific when absent from the healthy and MS cohorts, from 1052 published viral clones and from other ImmuneACCESS disease sequences. Using fastp at Q25 and MiXCR, TCRdb reprocessed the public reads and kept productive beta chains. Each entry merges the rows of one CDR3 protein and shows their most common DNA and genes. Clone size and V and J calls follow TCRdb, not the original study. The sample contains some 180,000 distinct CDR3 sequences, 85% to 95% of them found a single time. Of the sample, 0.095% to 0.1% falls within the top ten clones.

As concerns this clonotype: Its cognate antigen has yet to be identified. No base-level quality is on record; no much larger clone is a single base apart.

This clonotype was obtained from a human donor with Susac syndrome. Material for sequencing was CD4+ T cells from PBMCs. Here the chain combines TRBV28 and TRBJ2-4; matching of 7 bases hints at TRBD2 as the D gene. The CDR3 protein is CASGLRGGLSKNIQYF. DNA sequence: TGTGCCAGCGGATTAAGGGGGGGCCTTAGCAAAAACATTCAGTACTTC.